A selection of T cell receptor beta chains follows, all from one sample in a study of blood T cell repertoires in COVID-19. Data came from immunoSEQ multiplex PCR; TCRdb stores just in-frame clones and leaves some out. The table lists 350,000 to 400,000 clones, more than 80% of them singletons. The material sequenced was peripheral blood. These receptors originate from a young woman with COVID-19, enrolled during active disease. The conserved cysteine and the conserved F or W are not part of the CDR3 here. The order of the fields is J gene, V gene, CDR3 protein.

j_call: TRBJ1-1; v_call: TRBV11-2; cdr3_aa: ASSLITGVKGAF
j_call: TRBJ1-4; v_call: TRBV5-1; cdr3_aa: ASSLAGGTNEKLF
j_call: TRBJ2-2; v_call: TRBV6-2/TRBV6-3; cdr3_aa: ASSSQPGGPGELF
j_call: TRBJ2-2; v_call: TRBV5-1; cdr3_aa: ASTLTGYDTGELF
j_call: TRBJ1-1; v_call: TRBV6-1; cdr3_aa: ASSETVNTEAF
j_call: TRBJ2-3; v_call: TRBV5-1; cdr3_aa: ASSTSGSTDTQY
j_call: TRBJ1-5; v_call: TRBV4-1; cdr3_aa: ASSFRWGPVGNQPQH
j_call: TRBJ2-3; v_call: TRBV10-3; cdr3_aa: AISPSEADTQY
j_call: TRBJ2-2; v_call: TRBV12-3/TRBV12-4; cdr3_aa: ASNKEAGELF
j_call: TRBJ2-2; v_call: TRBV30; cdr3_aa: AWIGRGTGELF
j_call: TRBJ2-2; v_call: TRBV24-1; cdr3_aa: ATSDAGTGRGELF
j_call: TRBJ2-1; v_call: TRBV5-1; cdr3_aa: ASSLGQGQGYNEQF
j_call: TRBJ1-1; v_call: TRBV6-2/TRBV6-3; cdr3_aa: ASSLRLFEAF
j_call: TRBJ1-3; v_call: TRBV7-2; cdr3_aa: ASSVATGGGNTIY
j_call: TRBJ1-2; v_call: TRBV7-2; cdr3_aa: ASSLGGTAGYT
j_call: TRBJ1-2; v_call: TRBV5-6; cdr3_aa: ASSPTQGFYGYT
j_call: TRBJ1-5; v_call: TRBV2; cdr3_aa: ASSEEQGGNQPQH
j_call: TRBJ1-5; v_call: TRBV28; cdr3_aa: ASRPSGTGGVGQPQH
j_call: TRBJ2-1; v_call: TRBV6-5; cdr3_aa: ASSYRQEYNEQF
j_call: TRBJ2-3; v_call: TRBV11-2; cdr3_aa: ASSIRQGRADTQY
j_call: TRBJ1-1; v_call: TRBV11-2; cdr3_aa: ASSLSDIKNTEAF
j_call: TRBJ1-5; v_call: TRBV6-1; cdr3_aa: ASSDMGTGAYDNQPQH
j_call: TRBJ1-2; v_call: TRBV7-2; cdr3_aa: ASSPSQGSGYGYT
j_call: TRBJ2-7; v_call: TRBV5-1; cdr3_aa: ASSPGQGTPAVGYEQY
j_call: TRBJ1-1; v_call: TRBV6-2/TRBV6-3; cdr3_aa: ASSYLRDRNRAF
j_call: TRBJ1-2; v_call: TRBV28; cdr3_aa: ATSVGGINYGYT
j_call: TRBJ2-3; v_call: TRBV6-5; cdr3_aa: ASSPLGDTQY
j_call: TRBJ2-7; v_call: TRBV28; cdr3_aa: ASSQRQGWDEQY
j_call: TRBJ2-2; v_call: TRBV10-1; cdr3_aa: ASSGRLGAGELF
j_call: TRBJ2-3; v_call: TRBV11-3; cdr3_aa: ASSYVVGGVLGTDTQY